Sequencing of this T cell receptor (beta chain) was carried out in a study of cytomegalovirus exposure and HLA in healthy donors. The validation cohort, a group of around 120 subjects, included the donors and was separate from the approximately 670-subject first cohort. The data were produced by immunoSEQ multiplex PCR, yet TCRdb's version contains in-frame clones alone and is incomplete. The sample records 120,000 or so clones, roughly nine tenths being singletons. CDR1 is KGHSH and CDR2 is LQKENI in the germline V gene. The CDR3 runs to 14 residues. J gave up 4 bases and V 2 bases, and 5 bases lay outside the gene matches.

This chain connects TRBV18 to TRBJ2-7; 7 positions agree with TRBD1. This clonotype was sampled from a woman between 18 and 30 years old in good health and CMV-seronegative. Sequencing used PBMCs. CDR3 residues: CASSPMGRGYEQYF. The CDR3 DNA reads as TGTGCCAGCTCACCAATGGGCAGGGGGTACGAGCAGTACTTC.